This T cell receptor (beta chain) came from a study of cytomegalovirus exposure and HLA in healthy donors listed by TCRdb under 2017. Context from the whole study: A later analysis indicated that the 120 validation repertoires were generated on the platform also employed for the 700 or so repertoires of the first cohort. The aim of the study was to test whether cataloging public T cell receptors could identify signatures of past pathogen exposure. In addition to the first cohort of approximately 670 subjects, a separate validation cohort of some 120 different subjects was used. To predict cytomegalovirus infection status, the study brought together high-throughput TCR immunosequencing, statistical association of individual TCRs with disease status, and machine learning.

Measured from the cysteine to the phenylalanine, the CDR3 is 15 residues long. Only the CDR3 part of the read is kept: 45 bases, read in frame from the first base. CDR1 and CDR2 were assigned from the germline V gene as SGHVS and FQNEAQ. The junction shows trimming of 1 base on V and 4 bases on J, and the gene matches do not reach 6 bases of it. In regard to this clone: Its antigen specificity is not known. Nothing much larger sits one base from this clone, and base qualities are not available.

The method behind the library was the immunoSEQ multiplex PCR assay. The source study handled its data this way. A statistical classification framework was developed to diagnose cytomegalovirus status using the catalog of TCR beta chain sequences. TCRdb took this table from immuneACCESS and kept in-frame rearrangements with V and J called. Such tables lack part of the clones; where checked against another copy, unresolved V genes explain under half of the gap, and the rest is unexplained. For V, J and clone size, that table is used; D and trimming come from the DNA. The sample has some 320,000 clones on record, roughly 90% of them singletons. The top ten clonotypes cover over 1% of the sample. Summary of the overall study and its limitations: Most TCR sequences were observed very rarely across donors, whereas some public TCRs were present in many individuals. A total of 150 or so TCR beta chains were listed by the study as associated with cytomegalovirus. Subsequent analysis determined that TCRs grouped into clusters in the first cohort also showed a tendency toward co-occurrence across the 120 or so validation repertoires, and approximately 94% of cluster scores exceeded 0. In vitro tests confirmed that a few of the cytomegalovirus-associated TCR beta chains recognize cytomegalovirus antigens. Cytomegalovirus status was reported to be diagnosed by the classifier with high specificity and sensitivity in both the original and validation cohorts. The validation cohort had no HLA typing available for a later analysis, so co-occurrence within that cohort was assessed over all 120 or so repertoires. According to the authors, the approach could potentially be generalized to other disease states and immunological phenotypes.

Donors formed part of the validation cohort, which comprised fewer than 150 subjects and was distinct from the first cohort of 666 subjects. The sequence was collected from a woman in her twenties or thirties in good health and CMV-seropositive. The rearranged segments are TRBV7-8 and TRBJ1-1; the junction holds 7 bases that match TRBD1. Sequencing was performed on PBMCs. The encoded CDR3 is CASSLGRGQFTEAFF. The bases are TGTGCCAGCAGCTTAGGAAGGGGGCAGTTCACTGAAGCTTTCTTT.